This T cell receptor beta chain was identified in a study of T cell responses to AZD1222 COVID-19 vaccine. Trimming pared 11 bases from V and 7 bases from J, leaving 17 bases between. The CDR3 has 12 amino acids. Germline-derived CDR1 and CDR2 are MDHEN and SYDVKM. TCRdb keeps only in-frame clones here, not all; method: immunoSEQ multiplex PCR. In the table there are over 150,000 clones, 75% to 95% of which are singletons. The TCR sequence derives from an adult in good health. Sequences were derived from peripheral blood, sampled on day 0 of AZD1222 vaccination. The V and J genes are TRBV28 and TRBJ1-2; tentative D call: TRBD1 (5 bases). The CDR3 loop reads CAATAGYGGYTF. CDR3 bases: TGTGCCGCTACTGCAGGGTATGGTGGCTACACCTTC.